The 22 T cell receptor beta chains listed next were all sequenced from one sample in a study of blood T cell repertoires in COVID-19. Profiled with immunoSEQ multiplex PCR; TCRdb holds only in-frame clones, not every one. The sample has approximately 350,000 clones; around 91% are singletons. The sample was PBMCs or T cells enriched from blood (not recorded which). Source of these receptors: a man between 18 and 29 years old who had recovered from COVID-19.

This clone occurred once. This chain links TRBV15 with TRBJ1-2; no clear D. Trimming shortened V by 0 bases and J by 3 bases, and 5 bases separated the two germline ends. The CDR3 loop spans 13 amino acids. CDR1 and CDR2 from the germline V gene are LNHNV and YYDKDF (reference sequence). The CDR3 spells CATSRDSDYGYTF. The CDR3 DNA reads TGTGCCACCAGCAGAGACAGCGACTATGGCTACACCTTC.

This clone was observed a single time. The J gene is TRBJ2-3, the V gene TRBV27; unclear D gene. This CDR3 comprises 12 residues. V dropped 6 bases and J dropped 6 bases, with 10 bases sitting between them. Germline loops: CDR1 MNHEY, CDR2 SMNVEV (reference sequence). The CDR3 sequence is CASSPSWDTQYF. DNA for the CDR3: TGTGCCAGCAGCCCAAGCTGGGATACGCAGTATTTT.

CDR3 region: CASSYGTGLREAFF. The CDR3 region has the DNA TGTGCCAGCAGTTACGGGACAGGTCTTCGAGAAGCTTTCTTT. The rearrangement links TRBV6-5 to TRBJ1-1, with TRBD1 matching 8 bases. Per the germline V gene, CDR1 is MNHEY and CDR2 is SVGAGI. Trimming at V came to 2 bases and at J to 8 bases, leaving 7 bases not matched to a gene. This CDR3 spans 14 amino acids.

The chain links TRBV28 to TRBJ2-1; 10 positions agree with TRBD2. The CDR3 is 13 residues long. With V trimmed by 7 bases and J by 14 bases, 11 bases remained unmatched. Per the germline V gene, CDR1 is MDHEN and CDR2 is SYDVKM. CDR3 sequence: CASTIGLAGDKFF. CDR3 DNA: TGTGCCAGCACCATCGGCCTAGCGGGAGATAAGTTCTTC.

CDR3 nucleotide sequence: TGTGCCAGCTCACGCCAGGGGGCCAGAACTGAAGCTTTCTTT. Its translation is CASSRQGARTEAFF. V and J are TRBV18 and TRBJ1-1; 8 bases map to TRBD1. Germline CDR1 is KGHSH and CDR2 is LQKENI. This CDR3 contains 14 residues. V lost 4 bases to trimming and J lost 5 bases; unmatched junction nucleotides: 6.

The chain couples TRBV3-1 (or the pseudogene TRBV3-2) to TRBJ2-7; 9 bases agree with TRBD2. Germline CDR1 and CDR2: LGHDT and YNNKEL (reference sequence). The CDR3 spans 15 residues. The junction had 6 bases not matched to a gene; V was cut back by 0 bases and J by 6 bases. The CDR3 nucleotides read TGTGCCAGCAGCCAAGAGCGGGGGGGAGTAGGCGAGCAGTACTTC. This gives the protein CASSQERGGVGEQYF.

The V call is TRBV6-5, the J call TRBJ2-5; tentative D call: TRBD1 (6 bases). The V end lost 8 bases, the J end lost 4 bases, and 11 bases lay between the germline ends. Germline V gene data show CDR1 as MNHEY and CDR2 as SVGAGI. The CDR3 has 12 residues. This CDR3 reads CASLGGGETQYF. The CDR3 region has the DNA TGTGCCAGCCTAGGGGGTGGAGAGACCCAGTACTTC.

This chain links TRBV5-1 with TRBJ1-1; D is ambiguous. The germline V gene has CDR1 SGHRS and CDR2 YFSETQ. Trimming took off 2 bases at V and 5 bases at J, with 19 bases between the two ends. There are 16 residues in the CDR3. The CDR3 DNA reads as TGCGCCAGCAGCTTTTTGGTACGGATCGACGGGACTGAAGCTTTCTTT. Residues: CASSFLVRIDGTEAFF.

The gene calls are TRBV2 and TRBJ2-3; possibly TRBD2 for D (6 bases). Germline CDR1 reads SNHLY; CDR2 reads FYNNEI. Trimming left V 3 bases short and J 4 bases short, with 14 bases between. The CDR3 loop spans 15 amino acids. CDR3 region: CASSEAGFGSDTQYF. The CDR3 coding sequence is TGTGCCAGCAGTGAGGCGGGGTTTGGGTCAGATACGCAGTATTTT.

The CDR3 sequence is CASSIRIRGNEQFF. CDR3 sequence (DNA): TGTGCCAGTAGTATACGAATCCGGGGCAATGAGCAGTTCTTC. The V and J genes are TRBV19 and TRBJ2-1; D might be TRBD2 (5 bases). The germline gives CDR1 LNHDA, CDR2 SQIVND (reference sequence). Trimming pared 2 bases from V and 6 bases from J, leaving 11 bases between. The CDR3 has 14 amino acids.

The V gene is TRBV19, the J gene TRBJ2-1, with TRBD1 as a possible D gene (5 bases). The V and J ends lost 3 bases and 4 bases respectively, with 19 bases between them. The CDR3 has 17 residues. Germline V gene data show CDR1 as LNHDA and CDR2 as SQIVND (reference sequence). CDR3 in amino acids: CASSMRFGRVVYNEQFF. CDR3 in DNA: TGTGCCAGTAGTATGAGGTTTGGCAGGGTAGTTTACAATGAGCAGTTCTTC.

The chain uses TRBV28 and TRBJ1-3; maybe TRBD1 (6 bases). Germline lookup yields CDR1 MDHEN and CDR2 SYDVKM. CDR3 size: 14 residues. V was pared by 5 bases and J by 2 bases, with 10 bases between. This chain's CDR3 is CASSPTGTGNTIYF. The CDR3 DNA reads TGTGCCAGCAGTCCCACAGGGACTGGAAACACCATATATTTT. Filled out from reference TRBV28 and TRBJ1-3, the complete variable domain reads DVKVTQSSRYLVKRTGEKVFLECVQDMDHENMFWYRQDPGLGLRLIYFSYDVKMKEKGDIPEGYSVSREKKERFSLILESASTNQTSMYLCASSPTGTGNTIYFGEGSWLTVV.

The V call is TRBV30, the J call TRBJ2-7; 9 positions agree with TRBD2. Germline CDR1 reads GTSNPN; CDR2 reads SVGIG (reference sequence). The CDR3 contains 13 residues. J was trimmed by 3 bases and V by 1 base; bases with no gene match: 1. CDR3 bases: TGTGCCTGGAGTGGTAGCGGGAGCTACGAGCAGTACTTC. Residues: CAWSGSGSYEQYF.

CDR3 nucleotide sequence: TGCGCCAGCAGCTTGGGGACTAGCGGGTCAGATGAGCAGTACTTC. Protein product: CASSLGTSGSDEQYF. The chain employs TRBV5-1 and TRBJ2-7; 11 bases fit TRBD2. The CDR3 runs to 15 residues. Trimming took 0 bases from V and 7 from J; bases not matched to a gene: 6. Per germline, CDR1 SGHRS and CDR2 YFSETQ.

This rearrangement joins TRBV27 to TRBJ2-7; D uncertain. Germline CDR1 is MNHEY and CDR2 is SMNVEV (reference sequence). The CDR3 consists of 14 residues. The V and J ends lost 7 bases and 1 base respectively, with 14 bases between them. The CDR3 coding sequence is TGTGCCAGCATCCCGAGGCCAGAATCCTACGAGCAGTACTTC. Translated, it gives CASIPRPESYEQYF.

The J gene is TRBJ2-3, the V gene TRBV29-1; TRBD1 aligns across 8 bases. The V and J ends lost 8 bases and 4 bases, in that order; junction bases with no gene match: 5. Germline loops: CDR1 SQVTM, CDR2 ANQGSEA. CDR3 length: 12 amino acids. The DNA for the CDR3 is TGCAGCATATTACAGGGGGCAGATACGCAGTATTTT. Its translation is CSILQGADTQYF.

The rearrangement links TRBV5-6 to TRBJ2-7, with D possibly being TRBD2 (6 bases). Germline-derived CDR1 and CDR2 are SGHDT and YYEEEE. The length of the CDR3 is 16 residues. Trimming shortened V by 4 bases and J by 3 bases, and 20 bases separated the two germline ends. This CDR3 reads CASSPPGAGRIYEQYF. In DNA, the CDR3 is TGTGCCAGCAGCCCCCCTGGGGCGGGGCGGATCTACGAGCAGTACTTC. Using reference TRBV5-6 and TRBJ2-7 for the parts outside the CDR3, the full variable domain is DAGVTQSPTHLIKTRGQQVTLRCSPKSGHDTVSWYQQALGQGPQFIFQYYEEEERQRGNFPDRFSGHQFPNYSSELNVNALLLGDSALYLCASSPPGAGRIYEQYFGPGTRLTVT.

The chain combines TRBV7-9 with TRBJ1-6, with D unclear. CDR1 and CDR2 from the germline V gene are SEHNR and FQNEAQ (reference sequence). Between the trimmed V and J ends, which lost 6 bases and 9 bases, there was a span of 24 bases. There are 17 residues in the CDR3. The CDR3 region has the DNA TGTGCCAGCAGTCGACCCTATGAGTATGGGCCCCGTTCACCCCTCCACTTT. Translated, it gives CASSRPYEYGPRSPLHF.

This chain connects TRBV11-2 to TRBJ2-7; 9 bases fit TRBD1. Germline CDR1 is SGHAT and CDR2 is FQNNGV. This CDR3 has 14 residues. V shed 5 bases and J 4 bases; nucleotides not matched to a gene: 6. The CDR3 sequence: CASSQGTGPYEQYF. The CDR3 DNA is TGTGCCAGCAGCCAAGGGACAGGGCCTTACGAGCAGTACTTC.

The chain joins TRBV6-6 to TRBJ1-2; unclear D gene. From germline, CDR1 is MNHNY and CDR2 SVGAGI (reference sequence). Trimming took 6 bases from V and 10 from J, leaving 15 bases between them. The CDR3 runs to 12 residues. This chain's CDR3 is CASSRTDGVYTF. In DNA form, the CDR3 reads TGTGCCAGCAGCCGGACTGACGGGGTCTACACCTTC.

The CDR3 DNA reads TGTGCCAGCAGCGAAAGCGGGGGGGTTTACAATGAGCAGTTCTTC. It yields the protein CASSESGGVYNEQFF. This chain links TRBV9 with TRBJ2-1, with 10 bases aligning to TRBD2. The CDR3 consists of 15 residues. Germline values: CDR1 SGDLS, CDR2 YYNGEE. V lost 3 bases, J lost 4 bases, and 4 bases stayed unmatched.

The chain has TRBV5-4 and TRBJ1-2; TRBD1 agrees at 7 bases. The CDR3 contains 13 residues. CDR1 and CDR2 from the germline V gene are SGHNT and YYREEE (reference sequence). J gave up 4 bases and V 6 bases, and 6 bases lay outside the gene matches. The CDR3 spells CASTIQGSYGYTF. CDR3 nucleotides: TGTGCCAGCACGATACAGGGGTCCTATGGCTACACCTTC. Full variable domain (missing parts from reference TRBV5-4 and TRBJ1-2): ETGVTQSPTHLIKTRGQQVTLRCSSQSGHNTVSWYQQALGQGPQFIFQYYREEENGRGNFPPRFSGLQFPNYSSELNVNALELDDSALYLCASTIQGSYGYTFGSGTRLTVV.